This T cell receptor beta chain was identified during a study of identical twins. This clonotype was found many times. Its antigen is still unknown. Study-wide findings and caveats: Twins' excess sharing was less marked for out-of-frame beta sequences. Conclusions leaned on cross-sectional statistical analysis and did not track the same donors over time.

MiXCR, run by TCRdb on the 5' RACE reads, gives a single entry per CDR3 protein. The sample includes hundreds of thousands of distinct CDR3 sequences, approximately 8.3% of them seen just once. CDR3 length: 12 residues. Looked up from germline, CDR1 is MNHNS and CDR2 is SASEGT. Trimming left V 10 bases short and J 13 bases short, with 20 bases between. These same data were also listed under a study on yellow fever vaccine responses in identical twins.

The gene calls are TRBV6-1 and TRBJ2-1, with D possibly being TRBD2 (6 bases). The receptor comes from a woman under 30 in good health. Specimen: memory (CD45RO+) T cells sorted from blood. CDR3 coding DNA: TGTGCCATCCTGGGATTAGGGAGGAATCAGTTCTTC. Amino acid sequence: CAILGLGRNQFF.